The 32 T cell receptor beta chains below were found in one sample sequenced in a study of beta chain features in type 1 diabetes listed by TCRdb under 2018. The receptor library was made with the immunoSEQ multiplex PCR assay. All of the isolated RNA was reverse transcribed with the High Capacity cDNA Reverse Transcription Kit, so expressed TCRB transcripts were sequenced. Entries here come from immuneACCESS through TCRdb and include only in-frame sequences with V and J called. Some clones fail to appear in such tables; in the studies checked, an unresolved V gene covers under half of the shortfall, and the cause of the remainder is unknown. The sample table holds 600,000 to 650,000 clones, of which roughly 15% were seen once. In total, the top ten clones hold approximately 0.093% of the sample. Specimen: naive CD4+ T cells from blood. Interpreted using the paper, the cell subset or site label stands for: true naive CD4+ T cells. The receptors stem from a man aged 18-30 years in good health.

The chain uses TRBV6-5 and TRBJ2-1, with 8 positions matching TRBD2. CDR3 length equals 16 residues. Germline assignment: CDR1 MNHEY and CDR2 SVGAGI. The junction had 7 bases not matched to a gene; V was cut back by 0 bases and J by 6 bases. This CDR3 reads CASSYSGSGRSNEQFF. CDR3 DNA: TGTGCCAGCAGTTACTCGGGGAGCGGGAGAAGCAATGAGCAGTTCTTC.

This clone has just a few counts. The J gene is TRBJ1-2, the V gene TRBV12-5; D ambiguous. The CDR3 is 12 residues long. From germline, CDR1 is LGHNT and CDR2 FRNRAP. V was cut by 2 bases and J by 10 bases, with 11 bases left in between. CDR3 sequence: CASGLIDGPYTF. Here the CDR3 DNA reads TGTGCTAGTGGTTTGATAGACGGCCCCTACACCTTC.

The chain couples TRBV19 to TRBJ2-7; no definite D call. Germline CDR1 reads LNHDA; CDR2 reads SQIVND (reference sequence). The V gene lost 5 bases and the J gene lost 3 bases, with 11 bases spanning the gap. The CDR3 consists of 13 residues. This CDR3 is CASSFGRVYEQYF. The CDR3 DNA follows: TGTGCCAGTAGTTTCGGACGGGTCTACGAGCAGTACTTC.

The chain links TRBV7-2 to TRBJ2-6; TRBD1 is a possible D gene (6 bases). The V and J ends lost 5 bases and 3 bases respectively, with 11 bases between them. CDR3 length equals 15 residues. In germline, CDR1 is SGHTA, CDR2 FQGNSA. In nucleotides, the CDR3 is TGTGCCAGCAGCCCAGGGGTACGTGGGGCCAACGTCCTGACTTTC. Protein product: CASSPGVRGANVLTF.

The gene calls are TRBV25-1 and TRBJ1-1, with 7 bases aligning to TRBD1. The CDR3 extends over 15 amino acids. V lost 4 bases to trimming and J lost 5 bases; unmatched junction nucleotides: 10. CDR1 MGHDK and CDR2 SYGVNS come from the germline V gene. This CDR3 is CASSAATGRITEAFF. CDR3 in DNA: TGTGCCAGCAGTGCAGCGACAGGGAGGATTACTGAAGCTTTCTTT. Full variable domain (remainder filled in from reference TRBV25-1 and TRBJ1-1): EADIYQTPRYLVIGTGKKITLECSQTMGHDKMYWYQQDPGMELHLIHYSYGVNSTEKGDLSSESTVSRIRTEHFPLTLESARPSHTSQYLCASSAATGRITEAFFGQGTRLTVV.

This chain connects TRBV10-3 to TRBJ2-2; TRBD2 matches 10 bases. The CDR3 consists of 17 residues. Trimming at V came to 4 bases and at J to 7 bases, leaving 12 bases not matched to a gene. Germline V gene data show CDR1 as ENHRY and CDR2 as SYGVKD. The CDR3 region has the DNA TGTGCCATCAGTGGCACCGGGACTAGCGCGTGGGGCGGGGAGCTGTTTTTT. It is translated as CAISGTGTSAWGGELFF.

This chain joins TRBV7-2 and TRBJ2-7; D is uncertain. With 5 bases removed from V and 3 bases from J, the gap between germline ends came to 17 bases. The CDR3 consists of 15 residues. CDR1 is SGHTA, CDR2 FQGNSA, per germline. The CDR3 nucleotides are TGTGCCAGCAGCCGCCCACGGCATTTGGACTACGAGCAGTACTTC. The encoded protein is CASSRPRHLDYEQYF.

Regarding this clone: Different DNA sequences within this sample yield the same CDR3. The V and J genes are TRBV5-1 and TRBJ1-5; unclear D gene. V gave up 2 bases and J gave up 4 bases, with 10 bases separating them. Germline V gene data show CDR1 as SGHRS and CDR2 as YFSETQ. The CDR3 is 14 amino acids. The CDR3 loop is CASSLGQANQPQHF. As DNA, the CDR3 is TGCGCCAGCAGCTTAGGGCAAGCTAATCAGCCCCAGCATTTT. Full variable domain (missing parts from reference TRBV5-1 and TRBJ1-5): KAGVTQTPRYLIKTRGQQVTLSCSPISGHRSVSWYQQTPGQGLQFLFEYFSETQRNKGNFPGRFSGRQFSNSRSEMNVSTLELGDSALYLCASSLGQANQPQHFGDGTRLSIL.

This chain joins TRBV28 and TRBJ2-7; D may be TRBD1 (5 bases). CDR1 is MDHEN and CDR2 is SYDVKM in the germline V gene. CDR3 size: 14 residues. Between the trimmed V and J ends, which lost 4 bases and 1 base, there was a span of 11 bases. The CDR3 protein is CASSSPTVSYEQYF. DNA of the CDR3: TGTGCCAGCAGTTCTCCGACAGTTTCCTACGAGCAGTACTTC.

The sample holds a few counts of this clone. In nucleotides, the CDR3 is TGTGCCAGCAGTTCGACAGGGGCCGGCACTGAAGCTTTCTTT. Residues: CASSSTGAGTEAFF. The chain combines TRBV6-6 with TRBJ1-1; 8 bases agree with TRBD1. Unmatched junction bases numbered 5, after V lost 4 bases and J lost 4 bases. CDR1 MNHNY and CDR2 SVGAGI come from the germline V gene (reference sequence). This CDR3 comprises 14 residues.

This clone was seen a handful of times. V and J are TRBV7-2 and TRBJ2-3, with TRBD1 matching over 10 bases. CDR3 length equals 18 residues. CDR1 and CDR2 (germline): SGHTA, FQGNSA. V shed 0 bases and J 0 bases; nucleotides not matched to a gene: 6. The CDR3 reads CASSLAPTGQGSTDTQYF. The CDR3 DNA sequence: TGTGCCAGCAGCTTAGCCCCAACGGGACAGGGGAGCACAGATACGCAGTATTTT.

This clone was recorded a few times. One end of the junction fails to match germline, which may point to a read error. J is TRBJ1-2 and V is TRBV7-2, with unresolved D. The CDR3 has 11 residues. In germline, CDR1 is SGHTA, CDR2 FQGNSA. In nucleotides, the CDR3 is TGTGCCAGCAGCCTCAGGCCTCACTGGGCCTTC. Residues: CASSLRPHWAF.

The V and J genes are TRBV5-1 and TRBJ2-7, with 7 nucleotides matching TRBD1. V lost 4 bases, J lost 2 bases, and 9 bases stayed unmatched. Germline V lookup: CDR1 SGHRS, CDR2 YFSETQ. The CDR3 has 15 amino acids. The CDR3 sequence is CASSHGTALTYEQYF. The CDR3 DNA reads as TGCGCCAGCAGCCATGGGACAGCATTAACCTACGAGCAGTACTTC.

This clone occurred a few times. The CDR3 loop reads CASKDHTTDTQYF. DNA of the CDR3: TGTGCCAGCAAGGACCACACGACAGATACGCAGTATTTT. The chain carries TRBV6-1 and TRBJ2-3; D is undetermined. The germline V and J ends were trimmed by 7 bases and 3 bases, with 11 bases remaining between them. The germline V gene has CDR1 MNHNS and CDR2 SASEGT. The CDR3 has 13 residues.

The J gene is TRBJ2-2, the V gene TRBV7-9; D gene ambiguous. Per the germline V gene, CDR1 is SEHNR and CDR2 is FQNEAQ (reference sequence). The CDR3 length is 12 residues. V was shortened by 4 bases and J by 2 bases, with 2 bases between the two germline ends. In DNA form, the CDR3 reads TGTGCCAGCAGCTACAACACCGGGGAGCTGTTTTTT. Encoded protein: CASSYNTGELFF.

The chain employs TRBV7-2 and TRBJ2-7, with D unclear. Trimming removed 5 bases at V and 6 bases at J, with 14 bases between. CDR1 and CDR2 (germline): SGHTA, FQGNSA. The CDR3 loop spans 13 amino acids. CDR3 sequence reads: CASSGPQFREQYF. CDR3 bases: TGTGCCAGCAGCGGGCCCCAATTCCGCGAGCAGTACTTC.

The genes are TRBV7-2 and TRBJ2-7; D gene unclear. Looked up from germline, CDR1 is SGHTA and CDR2 is FQGNSA. The CDR3 extends over 13 amino acids. V was trimmed by 3 bases and J by 0 bases, leaving 6 bases between them. The CDR3 nucleotides read TGTGCCAGCAGCTTCTTAAACTCCTACGAGCAGTACTTC. Translated, it gives CASSFLNSYEQYF.

The rearrangement uses TRBV4-2 and TRBJ2-1; the match to TRBD2 covers 11 bases. This CDR3 is built from 16 residues. Germline CDR1 LGHNA, CDR2 YNFKEQ. V was clipped by 4 bases and J by 9 bases; unmatched bases: 11. CDR3 coding DNA: TGTGCCAGCAGCCCCCGGACTAGCGGGTCGAGGGTTGAGCAGTTCTTC. Amino acid sequence: CASSPRTSGSRVEQFF.

This clone appeared a few times. The rearrangement joins TRBV19 to TRBJ1-5; possibly TRBD1 for D (6 bases). Germline-derived CDR1 and CDR2 are LNHDA and SQIVND (reference sequence). The CDR3 is made up of 16 amino acids. The V end was cut by 7 bases, the J end by 3 bases, with 19 bases between. The CDR3 coding sequence is TGTGCCAGTATACCCAGCGGACAGACTAACAATCAGCCCCAGCATTTT. Protein product: CASIPSGQTNNQPQHF.

V and J are TRBV19 and TRBJ2-7; D tentatively reads TRBD1 or TRBD2 (6 bases each). V was shortened by 9 bases and J by 2 bases, with 20 bases between the two germline ends. This CDR3 comprises 15 residues. Germline CDR1 and CDR2: LNHDA and SQIVND (reference sequence). CDR3 in amino acids: CASRPEGVLTYEQYF. In nucleotides, the CDR3 is TGTGCCAGCCGCCCGGAGGGGGTTCTTACCTACGAGCAGTACTTC.

The chain employs TRBV7-2 and TRBJ2-3; 11 bases are a match to TRBD2. Germline CDR1 and CDR2: SGHTA and FQGNSA. The CDR3 totals 15 residues. V dropped 5 bases and J dropped 6; count of bases not matched to a gene: 7. The DNA of the CDR3 is TGTGCCAGCAGCGGATTAGCGGGGGGGGCCGATACGCAGTATTTT. Its protein product is CASSGLAGGADTQYF.

The chain couples TRBV27 to TRBJ2-1; D gene ambiguous. CDR3 length: 13 amino acids. V lost 6 bases, J lost 6 bases, and 12 bases lay in between. CDR1 MNHEY and CDR2 SMNVEV come from the germline V gene (reference sequence). In nucleotides, the CDR3 is TGTGCCAGCAGAAAGACAATCCCCAATGAGCAGTTCTTC. This codes for CASRKTIPNEQFF.

The V call is TRBV18, the J call TRBJ1-5; D unclear. The V and J ends lost 1 base and 0 bases respectively, with 10 bases between them. In germline, CDR1 is KGHSH, CDR2 LQKENI. This CDR3 region has 16 residues. For the CDR3, the DNA is TGTGCCAGCTCACCACGGCCACCTTATAGCAATCAGCCCCAGCATTTT. Its protein is CASSPRPPYSNQPQHF.

In its sample, this clone was seen a few times. The V gene is TRBV4-2, the J gene TRBJ2-4; D is unclear. This CDR3 is built from 15 residues. V was clipped by 4 bases and J by 3 bases, with 13 bases between them. Per germline, CDR1 LGHNA and CDR2 YNFKEQ. CDR3 coding DNA: TGTGCCAGCAGCCCCGGTGGTAGTGGCAAAAACATTCAGTACTTC. Amino acid sequence: CASSPGGSGKNIQYF.

The CDR3 is CASSLVTGSYEQYF. CDR3 sequence (DNA): TGTGCCAGCAGCTTAGTCACAGGGTCCTACGAGCAGTACTTC. The chain joins TRBV7-9 to TRBJ2-7; TRBD1 might be the D (6 bases). V gave up 1 base and J gave up 1 base, with 8 bases separating them. The CDR3 runs to 14 residues. Germline lookup yields CDR1 SEHNR and CDR2 FQNEAQ (reference sequence).

This clone turned up a few times. The rearrangement joins TRBV5-1 to TRBJ2-3, with D possibly matching TRBD1 (5 bases). The V end was cut by 4 bases, the J end by 2 bases, with 11 bases between. This CDR3 has 14 amino acids. In germline, CDR1 is SGHRS, CDR2 YFSETQ. CDR3 residues: CASSGVDNTDTQYF. The CDR3, as DNA: TGCGCCAGCAGCGGGGTGGACAACACAGATACGCAGTATTTT.

Ten or more counts support this clone. The J gene is TRBJ1-5, the V gene TRBV5-8, with a possible D match to TRBD1 (6 bases). The germline CDR1 and CDR2 sequences are SGHTS and YDEGEE. CDR3 size: 14 residues. The germline V and J ends were trimmed by 3 bases and 5 bases, with 12 bases remaining between them. In nucleotides, the CDR3 is TGTGCCAGCAGCTCGTACAGGGACGATCAGCCCCAGCATTTT. Protein sequence: CASSSYRDDQPQHF.

This clone has a single count. The chain joins TRBV28 to TRBJ2-3; the match to TRBD1 covers 7 bases. V shed 1 base, J shed 6 bases, and the junction held 10 bases outside the gene matches. CDR1 is MDHEN, CDR2 SYDVKM, per germline. CDR3 size: 16 residues. The CDR3 region has the DNA TGTGCCAGCAGTTTATTACAGGGGAGAAATATGGATACGCAGTATTTT. Translated, it gives CASSLLQGRNMDTQYF.

The V gene is TRBV6-1, the J gene TRBJ2-3, with 10 bases lining up with TRBD2. Looked up from germline, CDR1 is MNHNS and CDR2 is SASEGT. V was clipped by 7 bases and J by 1 base; unmatched bases: 5. This CDR3 comprises 15 residues. CDR3 loop: CASKLAGARTDTQYF. The CDR3 DNA follows: TGTGCCAGCAAGCTAGCGGGGGCCCGCACAGATACGCAGTATTTT.

This clone was seen more than once but under ten times. The chain recombines TRBV19 with TRBJ1-2, with D unclear. V gave up 5 bases and J gave up 8 bases, with 18 bases separating them. The CDR3 sequence is 14 residues long. Germline loops: CDR1 LNHDA, CDR2 SQIVND (reference sequence). DNA of the CDR3: TGTGCCAGTAGTTCGGACTTTTTCATGCTGGGCTACACCTTC. Translated, it gives CASSSDFFMLGYTF.

V and J are TRBV13 and TRBJ2-1; D might be TRBD2 (6 bases). The germline V and J ends were trimmed by 2 bases and 7 bases, with 18 bases remaining between them. This CDR3 contains 16 residues. Germline V gene data show CDR1 as PRHDT and CDR2 as FYEKMQ (reference sequence). CDR3: CASSLIAGEVPNEQFF. CDR3 nucleotide sequence: TGTGCCAGCAGCTTAATTGCTGGGGAGGTCCCTAATGAGCAGTTCTTC.

This clone turned up a few times. The chain joins TRBV6-5 to TRBJ1-5; D remains ambiguous. Deletions cut 6 bases from V and 0 bases from J, with 12 bases between. The CDR3 is 15 amino acids. Germline values: CDR1 MNHEY, CDR2 SVGAGI. CDR3 in amino acids: CASSLGRNSNQPQHF. The CDR3 DNA sequence: TGTGCCAGCAGCCTCGGACGGAATAGCAATCAGCCCCAGCATTTT.